The clone carrying this T cell receptor (beta chain) was observed a handful of times. This specimen comes from a study of neoadjuvant anti-PD-1 for oral cavity cancer. Documented time point: after neoadjuvant nivolumab, at surgical resection. Profiling relied on immunoSEQ multiplex PCR, and the TCRdb table lists in-frame clones only, not all of them. The table records 35,000 to 40,000 clones, more than 35% of them present only once. The germline gives CDR1 GTSNPN, CDR2 SVGIG (reference sequence). Trimming removed 0 bases at V and 1 base at J, with 9 bases between. The length of the CDR3 is 15 residues.

The starting material was tumor tissue, obtained after nivolumab (anti-PD-1) treatment. The TCR originated in a person between 40 and 85 years old with oral cavity squamous cell carcinoma. This chain connects TRBV30 to TRBJ2-2, with D uncertain. The chain's CDR3 is CAWSVTSENTGELFF. CDR3 nucleotides: TGTGCCTGGAGTGTAACCAGCGAGAACACCGGGGAGCTGTTTTTT. The full variable domain, completed using reference TRBV30 and TRBJ2-2, is SQTIHQWPATLVQPVGSPLSLECTVEGTSNPNLYWYRQAAGRGLQLLFYSVGIGQISSEVPQNLSASRPQDRQFILSSKKLLLSDSGFYLCAWSVTSENTGELFFGEGSRLTVL.